This entry describes one T cell receptor beta chain. The data were taken from a study of molecular identifiers for immune sequencing clone quantification. V shed 3 bases, J shed 6 bases, and the junction held 8 bases outside the gene matches. Germline V gives CDR1 KGHSH, CDR2 LQKENI. CDR3 length: 15 amino acids. TCRdb processed the PCR reads anew with MiXCR; each CDR3 protein has one entry. In the table there are around 460,000 distinct CDR3 sequences, over 20% of which are singletons. The chain employs TRBV18 and TRBJ2-1; TRBD2 matches 7 bases. This sequence originates from a human donor in good health. Some libraries in this study had Jurkat cell RNA spiked in. The sequenced material came from naive CD8+ T cells from blood, with Jurkat cell RNA spiked in. Subset specified: FACS-sorted CD8+CD4-CCR7+CD45RA+ naive T cells. DNA of the CDR3: TGTGCCAGCTCACCCGAGCGGGACCCGGCCAATGAGCAGTTCTTC. The encoded protein is CASSPERDPANEQFF.